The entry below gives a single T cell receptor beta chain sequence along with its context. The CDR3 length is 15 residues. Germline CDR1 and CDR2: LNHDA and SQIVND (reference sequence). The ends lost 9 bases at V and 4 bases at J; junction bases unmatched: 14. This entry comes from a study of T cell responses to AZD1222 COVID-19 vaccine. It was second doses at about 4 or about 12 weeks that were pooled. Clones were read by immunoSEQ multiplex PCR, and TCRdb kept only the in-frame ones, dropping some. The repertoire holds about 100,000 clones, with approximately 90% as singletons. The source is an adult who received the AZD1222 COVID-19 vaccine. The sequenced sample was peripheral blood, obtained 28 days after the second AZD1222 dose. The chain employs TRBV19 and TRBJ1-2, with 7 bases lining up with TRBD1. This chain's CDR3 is CASSAGQGVRYGYTF. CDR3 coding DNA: TGTGCCAGCTCCGCGGGCCAGGGGGTTCGCTATGGCTACACCTTC.